The clone carrying this TCR beta chain was seen a few times. The data stem from a study of T-cell reconstitution after alpha-beta-depleted transplantation in children. Preparation of the TCRbeta library used unique molecular identifiers. TCRdb fed the PCR reads into MiXCR, producing one record per CDR3 protein. The table lists 85,000 to 120,000 distinct CDR3 sequences, around 6% of them singletons. Germline loops: CDR1 SEHNR, CDR2 FQNEAQ (reference sequence). This CDR3 has 16 amino acids. The V gene end was trimmed by 5 bases and the J gene end by 5 bases; junction bases not matched to a gene: 9. The sequences come from PBMCs, mostly from graft donor cells, collected 60 days after TCRalphabeta/CD19-depleted stem cell transplant. This rearrangement joins TRBV7-9 to TRBJ1-4, with TRBD1 matching 9 bases. The TCR comes from a female patient aged 2 to 10 who had a stem cell transplant for Fanconi anemia, so the T cells may come from the graft donor. As DNA, the CDR3 is TGTGCCAGCAGCATATTAACCGGGACAGGGAATGAAAAACTGTTTTTT. This translates into CASSILTGTGNEKLFF.